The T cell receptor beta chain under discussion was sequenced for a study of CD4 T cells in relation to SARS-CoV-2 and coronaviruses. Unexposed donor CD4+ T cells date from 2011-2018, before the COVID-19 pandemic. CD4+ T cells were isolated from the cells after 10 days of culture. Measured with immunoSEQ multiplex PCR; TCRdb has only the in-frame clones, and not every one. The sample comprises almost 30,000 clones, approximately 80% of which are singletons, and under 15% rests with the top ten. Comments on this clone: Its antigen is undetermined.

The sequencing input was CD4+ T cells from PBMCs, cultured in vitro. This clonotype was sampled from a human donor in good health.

The CDR3: CASSRTGTGFYEQYF. In DNA form, the CDR3 reads TGTGCCAGCAGTCGCACCGGGACAGGGTTCTACGAGCAGTACTTC. The chain links TRBV6-5 to TRBJ2-7; 9 bases fit TRBD1. CDR3 length equals 15 residues. J gave up 3 bases and V 5 bases, and 8 bases lay outside the gene matches. Germline-derived CDR1 and CDR2 are MNHEY and SVGAGI.